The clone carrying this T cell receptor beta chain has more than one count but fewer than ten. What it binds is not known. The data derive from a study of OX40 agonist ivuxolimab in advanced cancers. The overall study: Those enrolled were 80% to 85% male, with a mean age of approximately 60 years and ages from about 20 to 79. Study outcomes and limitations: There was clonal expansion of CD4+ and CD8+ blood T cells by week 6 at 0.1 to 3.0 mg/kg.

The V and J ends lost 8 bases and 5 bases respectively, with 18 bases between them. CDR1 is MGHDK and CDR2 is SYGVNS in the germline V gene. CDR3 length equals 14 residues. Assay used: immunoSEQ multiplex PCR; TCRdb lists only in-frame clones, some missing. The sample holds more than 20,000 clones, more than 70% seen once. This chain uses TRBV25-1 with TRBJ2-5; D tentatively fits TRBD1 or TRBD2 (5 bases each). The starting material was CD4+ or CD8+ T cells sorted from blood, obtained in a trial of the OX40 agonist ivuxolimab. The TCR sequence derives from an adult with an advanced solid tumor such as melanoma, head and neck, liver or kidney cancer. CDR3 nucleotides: TGTGCCAGCGGTCAGGGTATCCAGCGGGAGACCCAGTACTTC. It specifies CASGQGIQRETQYF.